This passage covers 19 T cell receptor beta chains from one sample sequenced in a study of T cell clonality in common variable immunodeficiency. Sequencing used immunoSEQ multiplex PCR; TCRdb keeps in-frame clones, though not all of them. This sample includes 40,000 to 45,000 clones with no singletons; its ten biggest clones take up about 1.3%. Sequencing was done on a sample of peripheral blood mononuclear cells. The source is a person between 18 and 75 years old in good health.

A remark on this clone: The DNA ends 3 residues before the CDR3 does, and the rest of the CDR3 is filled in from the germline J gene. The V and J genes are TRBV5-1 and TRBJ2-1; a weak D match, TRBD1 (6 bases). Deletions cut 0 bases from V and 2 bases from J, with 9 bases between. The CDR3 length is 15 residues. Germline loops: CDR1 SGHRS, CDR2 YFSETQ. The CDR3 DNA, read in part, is TGCGCCAGCAGCTTGGCCCAGGGGACCTACAATGAG. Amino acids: CASSLAQGTYNE. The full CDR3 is CASSLAQGTYNEQFF.

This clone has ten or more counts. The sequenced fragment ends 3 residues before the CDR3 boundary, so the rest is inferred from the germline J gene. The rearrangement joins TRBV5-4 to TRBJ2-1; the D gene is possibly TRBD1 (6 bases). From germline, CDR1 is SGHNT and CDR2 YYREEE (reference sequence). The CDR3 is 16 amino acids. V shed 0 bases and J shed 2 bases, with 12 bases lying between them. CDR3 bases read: TGTGCCAGCAGCTTGGTAAGGACAGCGACCTACAATGAG. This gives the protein CASSLVRTATYNE. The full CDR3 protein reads CASSLVRTATYNEQFF. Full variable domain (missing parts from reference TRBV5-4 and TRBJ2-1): ETGVTQSPTHLIKTRGQQVTLRCSSQSGHNTVSWYQQALGQGPQFIFQYYREEENGRGNFPPRFSGLQFPNYSSELNVNALELDDSALYLCASSLVRTATYNEQFFGPGTRLTVL.

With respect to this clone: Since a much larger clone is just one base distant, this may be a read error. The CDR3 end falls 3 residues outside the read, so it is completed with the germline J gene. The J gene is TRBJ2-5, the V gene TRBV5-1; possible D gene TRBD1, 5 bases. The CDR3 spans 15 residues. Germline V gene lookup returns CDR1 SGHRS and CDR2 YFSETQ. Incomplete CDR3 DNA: TGCGCCAGCACACTGACGACAGATAGCACAGATACC. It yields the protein CASTLTTDSTDT. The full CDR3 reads CASTLTTDSTDTQYF.

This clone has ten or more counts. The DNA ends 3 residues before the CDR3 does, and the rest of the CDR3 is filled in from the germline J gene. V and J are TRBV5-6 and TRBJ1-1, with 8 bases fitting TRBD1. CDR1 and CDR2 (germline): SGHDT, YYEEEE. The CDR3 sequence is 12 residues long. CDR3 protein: CASSSYRGKAFF. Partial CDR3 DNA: TGTGCCAGCAGCTCCTACAGGGGGAAA.

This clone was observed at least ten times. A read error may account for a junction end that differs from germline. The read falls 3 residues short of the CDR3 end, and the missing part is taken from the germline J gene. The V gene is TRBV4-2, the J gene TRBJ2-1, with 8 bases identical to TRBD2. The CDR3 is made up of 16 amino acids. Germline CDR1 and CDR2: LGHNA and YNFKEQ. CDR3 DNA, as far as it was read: TGCGCCAGCAGCCAAGGCTATAGCGGGGCGTACAATGAG. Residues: CASSQGYSGAYNE. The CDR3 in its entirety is CASSQGYSGAYNEQFF.

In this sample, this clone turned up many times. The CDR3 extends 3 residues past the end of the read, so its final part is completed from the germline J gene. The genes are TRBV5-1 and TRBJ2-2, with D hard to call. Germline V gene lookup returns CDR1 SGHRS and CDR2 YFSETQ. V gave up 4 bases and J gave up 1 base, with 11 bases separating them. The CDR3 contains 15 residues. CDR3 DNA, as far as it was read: TGCGCCAGCAGCCTACTACCCAAGAACACCGGGGAG. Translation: CASSLLPKNTGE. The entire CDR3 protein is CASSLLPKNTGELFF.

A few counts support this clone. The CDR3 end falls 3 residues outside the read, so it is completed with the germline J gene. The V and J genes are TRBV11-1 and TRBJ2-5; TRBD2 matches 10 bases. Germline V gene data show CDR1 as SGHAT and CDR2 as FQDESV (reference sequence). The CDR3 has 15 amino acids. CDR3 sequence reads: CASTSGAGGLDTQYF. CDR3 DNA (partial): TGTGCCAGCACCTCAGGAGCGGGAGGGCTAGATACC.

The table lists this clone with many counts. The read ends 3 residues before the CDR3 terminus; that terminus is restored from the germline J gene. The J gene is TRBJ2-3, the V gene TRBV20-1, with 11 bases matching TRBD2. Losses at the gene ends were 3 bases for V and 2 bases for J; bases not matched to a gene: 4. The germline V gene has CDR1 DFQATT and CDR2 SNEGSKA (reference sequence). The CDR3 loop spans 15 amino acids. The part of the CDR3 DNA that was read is TGCAGTGCTAGTACTAGCGGGGGAGCCACAGATACG. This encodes CSASTSGGATDT. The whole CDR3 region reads CSASTSGGATDTQYF.

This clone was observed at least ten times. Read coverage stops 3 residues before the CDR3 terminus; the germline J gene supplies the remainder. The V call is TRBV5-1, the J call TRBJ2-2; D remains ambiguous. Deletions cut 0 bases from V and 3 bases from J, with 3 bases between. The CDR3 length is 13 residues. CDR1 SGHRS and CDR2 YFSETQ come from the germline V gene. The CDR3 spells CASSLADTGELFF. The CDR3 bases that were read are TGCGCCAGCAGCTTGGCAGACACCGGGGAG.

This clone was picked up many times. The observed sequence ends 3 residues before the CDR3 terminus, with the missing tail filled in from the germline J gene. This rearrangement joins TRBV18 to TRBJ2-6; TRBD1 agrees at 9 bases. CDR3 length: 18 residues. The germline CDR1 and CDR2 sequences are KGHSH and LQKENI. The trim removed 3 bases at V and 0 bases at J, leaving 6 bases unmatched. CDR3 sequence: CASSPLGQGNSGANVLTF. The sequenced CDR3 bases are TGTGCCAGCTCACCCCTGGGACAGGGAAACTCTGGGGCCAACGTC.

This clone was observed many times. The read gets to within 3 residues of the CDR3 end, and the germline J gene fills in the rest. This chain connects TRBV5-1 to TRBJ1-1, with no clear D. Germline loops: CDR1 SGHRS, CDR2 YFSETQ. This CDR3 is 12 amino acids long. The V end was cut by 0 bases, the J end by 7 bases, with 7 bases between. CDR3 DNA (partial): TGCGCCAGCAGCTTGGGGCAGTTTGAA. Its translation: CASSLGQFE. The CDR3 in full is CASSLGQFEAFF.

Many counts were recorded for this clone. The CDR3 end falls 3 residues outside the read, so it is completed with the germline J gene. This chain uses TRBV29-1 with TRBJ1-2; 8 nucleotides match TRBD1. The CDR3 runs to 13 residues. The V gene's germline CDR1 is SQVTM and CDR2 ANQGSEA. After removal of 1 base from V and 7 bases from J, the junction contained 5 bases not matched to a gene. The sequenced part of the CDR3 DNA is TGCAGCGTTGAAGGAGGGACAGGAAGTGGC. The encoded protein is CSVEGGTGSG. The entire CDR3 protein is CSVEGGTGSGYTF.

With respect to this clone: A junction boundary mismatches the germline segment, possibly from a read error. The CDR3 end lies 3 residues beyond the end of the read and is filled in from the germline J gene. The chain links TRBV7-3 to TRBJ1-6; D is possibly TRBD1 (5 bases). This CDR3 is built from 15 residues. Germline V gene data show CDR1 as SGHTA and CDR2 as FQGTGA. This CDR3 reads CSSSSDSSINSPLHF. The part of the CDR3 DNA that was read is TGTTCCAGCAGCTCCGACAGCAGTATTAATTCACCC.

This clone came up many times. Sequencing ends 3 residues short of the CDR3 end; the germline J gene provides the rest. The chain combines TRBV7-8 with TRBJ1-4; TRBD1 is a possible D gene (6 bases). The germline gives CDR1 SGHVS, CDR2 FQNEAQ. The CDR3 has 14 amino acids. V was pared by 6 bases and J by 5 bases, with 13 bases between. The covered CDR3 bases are TGTGCCAGCAGTACTCAGGGGAGCAATGAAAAA. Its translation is CASSTQGSNEK. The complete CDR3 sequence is CASSTQGSNEKLFF.

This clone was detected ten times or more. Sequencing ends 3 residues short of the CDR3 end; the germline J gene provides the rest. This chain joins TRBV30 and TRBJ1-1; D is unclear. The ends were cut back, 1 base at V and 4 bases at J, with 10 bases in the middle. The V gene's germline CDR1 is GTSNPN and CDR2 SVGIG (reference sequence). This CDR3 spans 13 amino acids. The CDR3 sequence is CAWSAGDGTEAFF. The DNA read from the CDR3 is TGTGCCTGGAGTGCAGGCGACGGCACTGAA.

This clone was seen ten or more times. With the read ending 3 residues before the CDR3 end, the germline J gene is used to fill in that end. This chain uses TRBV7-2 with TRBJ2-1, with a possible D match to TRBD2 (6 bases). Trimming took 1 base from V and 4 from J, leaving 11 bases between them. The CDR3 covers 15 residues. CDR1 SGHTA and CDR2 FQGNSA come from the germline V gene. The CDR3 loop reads CASSLGLEWYNEQFF. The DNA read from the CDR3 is TGTGCCAGCAGCTTAGGACTAGAATGGTACAATGAG.

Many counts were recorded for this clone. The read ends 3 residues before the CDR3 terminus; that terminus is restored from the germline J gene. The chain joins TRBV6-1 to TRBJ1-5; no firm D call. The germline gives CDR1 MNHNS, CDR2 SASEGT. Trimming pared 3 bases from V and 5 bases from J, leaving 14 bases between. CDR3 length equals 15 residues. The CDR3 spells CASSDVVYRDQPQHF. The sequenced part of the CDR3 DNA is TGTGCCAGCAGTGATGTCGTGTACCGGGATCAGCCC.

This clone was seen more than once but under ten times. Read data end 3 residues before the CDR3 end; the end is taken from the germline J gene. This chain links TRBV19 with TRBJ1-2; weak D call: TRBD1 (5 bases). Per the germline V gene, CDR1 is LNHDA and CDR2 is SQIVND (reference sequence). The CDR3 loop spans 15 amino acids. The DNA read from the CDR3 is TGTGCCAGTAGTGCACTAGCGGGGGGGAGATACGAC. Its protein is CASSALAGGRYD. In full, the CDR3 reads CASSALAGGRYDYTF.

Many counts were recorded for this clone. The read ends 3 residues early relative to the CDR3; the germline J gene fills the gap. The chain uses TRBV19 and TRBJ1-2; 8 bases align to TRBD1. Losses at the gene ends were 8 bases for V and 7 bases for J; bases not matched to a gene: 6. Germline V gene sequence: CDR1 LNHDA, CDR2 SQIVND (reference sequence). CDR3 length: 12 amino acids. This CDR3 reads CASRTGYFGYTF. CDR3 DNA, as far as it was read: TGTGCCAGTCGGACAGGGTATTTTGGC.